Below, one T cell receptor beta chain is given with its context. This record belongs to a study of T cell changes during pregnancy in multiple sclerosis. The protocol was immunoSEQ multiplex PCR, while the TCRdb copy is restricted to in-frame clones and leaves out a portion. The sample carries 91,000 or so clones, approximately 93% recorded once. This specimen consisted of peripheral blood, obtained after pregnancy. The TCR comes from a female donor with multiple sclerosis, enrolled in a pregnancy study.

The CDR3 region is CASSLPQGGGYTF. In nucleotides, the CDR3 is TGTGCCAGCAGTTTGCCACAGGGTGGGGGCTACACCTTC. The chain joins TRBV28 to TRBJ1-2; D is possibly TRBD1 (6 bases). Looked up from germline, CDR1 is MDHEN and CDR2 is SYDVKM. The CDR3 spans 13 residues. The germline V and J ends were trimmed by 3 bases and 8 bases, with 13 bases remaining between them.